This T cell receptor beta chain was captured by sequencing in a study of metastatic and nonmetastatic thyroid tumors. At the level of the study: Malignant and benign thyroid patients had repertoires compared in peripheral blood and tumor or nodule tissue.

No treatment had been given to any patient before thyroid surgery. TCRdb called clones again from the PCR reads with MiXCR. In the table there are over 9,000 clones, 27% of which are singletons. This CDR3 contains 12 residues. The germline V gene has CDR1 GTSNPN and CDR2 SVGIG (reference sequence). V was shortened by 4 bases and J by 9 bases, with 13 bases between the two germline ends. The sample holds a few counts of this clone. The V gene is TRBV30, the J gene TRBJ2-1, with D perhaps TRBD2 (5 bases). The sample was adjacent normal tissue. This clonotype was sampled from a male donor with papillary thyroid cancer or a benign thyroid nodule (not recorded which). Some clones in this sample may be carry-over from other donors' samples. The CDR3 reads CAWTPRASEQFF. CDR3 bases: TGTGCCTGGACCCCGCGGGCGAGTGAGCAGTTCTTC. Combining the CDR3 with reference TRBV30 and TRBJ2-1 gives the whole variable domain SQTIHQWPATLVQPVGSPLSLECTVEGTSNPNLYWYRQAAGRGLQLLFYSVGIGQISSEVPQNLSASRPQDRQFILSSKKLLLSDSGFYLCAWTPRASEQFFGPGTRLTVL.